The clone carrying this T cell receptor (beta chain) has a handful of counts. These data originate in a study of OX40 agonist ivuxolimab in advanced cancers. Study background: Aged roughly 23 to 90 with a mean of 60 years, they were about 80% male.

Assay: immunoSEQ multiplex PCR; the TCRdb copy retains only in-frame clones and omits some. The sample contains over 75,000 clones, 90% to 95% of which appear only once. The V segment lost 3 bases and the J segment 3 bases; nucleotides outside the gene matches: 5. CDR1 and CDR2 (germline): ENHRY, SYGVKD. This CDR3 spans 15 amino acids. Sequenced material: CD4+ or CD8+ T cells sorted from blood, taken in a trial of the OX40 agonist ivuxolimab. The chain has TRBV10-3 and TRBJ2-7; 10 bases fit TRBD1. This TCR derives from an adult with an advanced solid tumor such as melanoma, head and neck, liver or kidney cancer. The CDR3 nucleotides read TGTGCCATCAGTGACCGGGACAGGGGCTTCTACGAGCAGTACTTC. It specifies CAISDRDRGFYEQYF.